A selection of T cell receptor beta chains follows, all from one sample in a study of T-cell reconstitution after alpha-beta-depleted transplantation in children. TCRdb fed the PCR reads into MiXCR, producing one record per CDR3 protein. The table includes 700,000 to 950,000 distinct CDR3 sequences, about 15% detected once. This specimen was PBMCs, mostly from graft donor cells, taken 360 days after TCRalphabeta/CD19-depleted stem cell transplant. These receptors all come from a male patient aged 10-17 years who had a stem cell transplant for acute lymphoblastic leukemia, so the T cells may come from the graft donor. The CDR3 runs from the conserved cysteine through the conserved F or W. The order of the fields is J gene, V gene, CDR3 protein.

j_gene: TRBJ2-1; v_gene: TRBV7-3; CDR3aa: CASSLIGTSNEQFF
j_gene: TRBJ2-7; v_gene: TRBV18; CDR3aa: CASSPGYSYEQYF
j_gene: TRBJ2-7; v_gene: TRBV27; CDR3aa: CASSLSGIGAYEQYF
j_gene: TRBJ1-1; v_gene: TRBV24-1; CDR3aa: CATSDLRDGEAFF
j_gene: TRBJ2-4; v_gene: TRBV5-4; CDR3aa: CASSPGSKNIQYF
j_gene: TRBJ2-7; v_gene: TRBV4-1; CDR3aa: CASSQGDPSSYEQYF
j_gene: TRBJ2-6; v_gene: TRBV12-3/TRBV12-4; CDR3aa: CASSLRDRTSGANVLTF
j_gene: TRBJ2-1; v_gene: TRBV7-9; CDR3aa: CASSSDANEQFF
j_gene: TRBJ2-1; v_gene: TRBV10-3; CDR3aa: CAISEPRLSYEQFF
j_gene: TRBJ2-7; v_gene: TRBV29-1; CDR3aa: CSSLGAGGYEQYF